This T cell receptor (beta chain) appears in the sequencing data of a study of T cells in localized non-small cell lung cancer. Notes on the study in general: Analysis by sequencing included only one tumor region, so heterogeneity remains possible.

Profiling relied on immunoSEQ multiplex PCR, and the TCRdb table lists in-frame clones only, not all of them. The sample includes some 2,200 clones, roughly 36% seen only once; the top ten take over 7.5%. As regards this clone: The antigen is undetermined.

This CDR3 spans 20 amino acids. Germline loops: CDR1 SGHRS, CDR2 YFSETQ. The junction had 16 bases not matched to a gene; V was cut back by 0 bases and J by 6 bases. The specimen comprised normal lung tissue next to the tumor, sampled before any cancer treatment. The chain carries TRBV5-1 and TRBJ2-1; 12 nucleotides match TRBD2. The clonotype comes from a female donor aged 60 or older with stage I squamous cell lung carcinoma. The CDR3: CASSLASPGASGRATNEQFF. CDR3 nucleotide sequence: TGCGCCAGCAGCTTGGCCTCACCCGGGGCTAGCGGGAGGGCCACCAATGAGCAGTTCTTC.